This T cell receptor beta chain stems from a study of shared clonotypes between healthy human individuals. This clone has a single count. What it binds is unknown. Broader study findings: Shared clonotypes: 4.5% to 6.5% naive CD4, approximately 3.4% naive CD8, 2.3% memory CD4, around 0.4% memory CD8. Non-shared clonotypes displayed generation probabilities falling below those of clonotypes present in all four donors.

Sequencing was performed with immunoSEQ multiplex PCR; in TCRdb, only in-frame clones are kept and a portion is missing. The data contain over a million clones, about 74% of them seen just once; the ten biggest clones take up around 1.4%. V lost 3 bases to trimming and J lost 0 bases, with 4 bases between them. The CDR3 has 13 residues. Germline CDR1 reads SNHLY; CDR2 reads FYNNEI. The receptor's source is a man between 18 and 29 years old in good health. The rearrangement links TRBV2 to TRBJ2-3; D not resolved. Material: memory CD4+ T cells sorted from blood. Noted subset: CD45RA-negative fraction. The CDR3 here is CASSDKSTDTQYF. The DNA of the CDR3 is TGTGCCAGCAGTGACAAGAGCACAGATACGCAGTATTTT.